This note documents a single T cell receptor beta chain sequence. This specimen belongs to a study of blood T cell repertoires in COVID-19. Method: immunoSEQ multiplex PCR; TCRdb's copy keeps in-frame clones and lacks some. The table lists approximately 240,000 clones, about 88% of them singletons, with under 2.5% in the top ten. The CDR3 runs to 15 residues. CDR1 and CDR2 (germline): KGHSH, LQKENI. V was pared by 6 bases and J by 1 base, with 8 bases of the junction left unmatched. Sequenced sample: peripheral blood. This sequence was found in a woman aged 40 to 50 who had recovered from COVID-19. J is TRBJ2-7 and V is TRBV18, with 8 positions matching TRBD1. DNA of the CDR3: TGTGCCAGCTCCCCAAGGACAGGGTTGTCCTACGAGCAGTACTTC. Translated: CASSPRTGLSYEQYF.